The 5 T cell receptor beta chains below come from one sample, sequenced in a study of cytomegalovirus exposure and HLA in healthy donors. The study ran its PCR with 60 Vbeta and 13 Jbeta primers. Method: immunoSEQ multiplex PCR; TCRdb's copy keeps in-frame clones and lacks some. This sample has 150,000 to 200,000 clones, with about 73% found just once. The specimen was PBMCs. All receptors derive from a woman aged 50 to 60 in good health and CMV-seropositive.

The V gene is TRBV4-1, the J gene TRBJ2-7; a weak D match, TRBD1 (5 bases). Between the trimmed V and J ends, which lost 0 bases and 2 bases, there was a span of 11 bases. The CDR3 spans 15 residues. Germline values: CDR1 MGHRA, CDR2 YSYEKL. CDR3 amino acids: CASSQDGAGPYEQYF. The CDR3 DNA follows: TGCGCCAGCAGCCAAGATGGGGCAGGACCCTACGAGCAGTACTTC.

CDR3 loop: CASSLNQVGYTF. The CDR3, as DNA: TGTGCCAGCAGCTTGAATCAGGTCGGCTACACCTTC. This rearrangement joins TRBV5-6 to TRBJ1-2; D gene uncertain. The V and J ends lost 1 base and 8 bases respectively, with 9 bases between them. Germline V CDR1 and CDR2: SGHDT, YYEEEE. The CDR3 has 12 residues.

With regard to this clone: Other DNA sequences of this sample code for an identical CDR3. The chain joins TRBV5-1 to TRBJ2-6; a weak D match, TRBD1 (6 bases). V was shortened by 0 bases and J by 7 bases, with 14 bases between the two germline ends. CDR1 and CDR2 (germline): SGHRS, YFSETQ. This CDR3 spans 16 amino acids. The CDR3 DNA is TGCGCCAGCAGCTTGGCTCAGGGGTCCGGAGCCAACGTCCTGACTTTC. This translates into CASSLAQGSGANVLTF.

The rearrangement uses TRBV25-1 and TRBJ2-3, with no clear D. Trimming cost V 1 base and J 2 bases, with 7 bases left between them. Germline CDR1 MGHDK, CDR2 SYGVNS. CDR3 length equals 14 residues. The CDR3 here is CASSESDNTDTQYF. The DNA for the CDR3 is TGTGCCAGCAGTGAATCAGACAACACAGATACGCAGTATTTT.

This sequence joins TRBV25-1 and TRBJ2-5, with D maybe TRBD2 (5 bases). The V and J ends lost 4 bases and 5 bases respectively, with 11 bases between them. Germline lookup yields CDR1 MGHDK and CDR2 SYGVNS. The CDR3 has 13 amino acids. The CDR3 nucleotides read TGTGCCAGCAGTGGAAAAGGCGGGGAGACCCAGTACTTC. Protein: CASSGKGGETQYF.